This T cell receptor beta chain was sequenced during a study of shared clonotypes between healthy human individuals. In the study overall: CD4 naive and memory got three plates each, CD8 naive two, CD8 memory one.

The CDR3 is 14 amino acids. V was trimmed by 4 bases and J by 4 bases, leaving 14 bases between them. Germline V lookup: CDR1 MNHEY, CDR2 SVGAGI. For each subset, genomic DNA was distributed in equal portions over several immunoSEQ plates. Data came from immunoSEQ multiplex PCR; TCRdb stores just in-frame clones and leaves some out. Among some 1 million clones listed, approximately 68% were seen once. V and J are TRBV6-5 and TRBJ2-7, with a weak D call TRBD2 (5 bases). This TCR was sampled from a man aged 18 to 30 in good health. Specimen: memory CD4+ T cells sorted from blood. This sample's subset: CD45RA-negative fraction. CDR3 nucleotide sequence: TGTGCCAGCAGTTTATCAGTCGGGGATTACGAGCAGTACTTC. This translates into CASSLSVGDYEQYF.